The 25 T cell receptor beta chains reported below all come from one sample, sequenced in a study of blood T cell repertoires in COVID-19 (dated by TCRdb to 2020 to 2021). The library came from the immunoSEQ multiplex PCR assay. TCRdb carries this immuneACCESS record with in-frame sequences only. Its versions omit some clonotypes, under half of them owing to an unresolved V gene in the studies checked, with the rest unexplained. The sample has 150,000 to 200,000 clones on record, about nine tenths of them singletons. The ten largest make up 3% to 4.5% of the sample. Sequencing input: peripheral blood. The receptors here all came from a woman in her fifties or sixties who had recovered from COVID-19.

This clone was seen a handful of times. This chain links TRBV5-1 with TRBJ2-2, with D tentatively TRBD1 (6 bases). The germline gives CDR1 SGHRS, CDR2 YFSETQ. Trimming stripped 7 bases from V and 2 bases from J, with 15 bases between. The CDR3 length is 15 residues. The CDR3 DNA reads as TGCGCCAGCGAATACTCCGGGACAAACACCGGGGAGCTGTTTTTT. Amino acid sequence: CASEYSGTNTGELFF.

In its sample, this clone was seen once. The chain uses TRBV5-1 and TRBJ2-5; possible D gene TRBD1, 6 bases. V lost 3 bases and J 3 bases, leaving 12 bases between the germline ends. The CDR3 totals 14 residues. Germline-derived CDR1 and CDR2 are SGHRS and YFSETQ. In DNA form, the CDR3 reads TGCGCCAGCAGCTACACAGGGATTGAAGAGACCCAGTACTTC. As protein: CASSYTGIEETQYF.

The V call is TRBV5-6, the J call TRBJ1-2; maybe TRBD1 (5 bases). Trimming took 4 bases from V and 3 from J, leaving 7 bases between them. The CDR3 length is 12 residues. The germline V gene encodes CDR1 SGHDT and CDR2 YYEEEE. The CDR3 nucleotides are TGTGCCAGCAGCGACAGATACTATGGCTACACCTTC. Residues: CASSDRYYGYTF.

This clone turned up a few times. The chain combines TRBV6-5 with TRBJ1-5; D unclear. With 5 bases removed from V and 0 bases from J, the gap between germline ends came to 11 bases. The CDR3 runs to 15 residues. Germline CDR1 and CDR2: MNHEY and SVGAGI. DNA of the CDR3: TGTGCCAGCAGTCCGGACGGACTTAGCAATCAGCCCCAGCATTTT. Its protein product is CASSPDGLSNQPQHF.

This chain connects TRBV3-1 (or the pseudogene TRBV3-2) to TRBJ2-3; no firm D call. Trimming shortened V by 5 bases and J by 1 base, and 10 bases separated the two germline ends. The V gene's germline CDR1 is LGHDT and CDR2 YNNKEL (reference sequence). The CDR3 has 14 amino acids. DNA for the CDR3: TGTGCCAGCAGCTCCACCCAGGGCACAGATACGCAGTATTTT. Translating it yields CASSSTQGTDTQYF.

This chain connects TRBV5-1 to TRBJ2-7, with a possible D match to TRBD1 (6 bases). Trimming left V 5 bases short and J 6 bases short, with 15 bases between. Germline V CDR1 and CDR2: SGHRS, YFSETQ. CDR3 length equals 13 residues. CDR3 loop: CASRESTGGEQYF. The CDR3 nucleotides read TGCGCCAGCAGAGAATCGACAGGTGGCGAGCAGTACTTC.

The CDR3 nucleotides read TGTGCCAGCAGCCAAGTGAGGGGACTGGGGAACACTGAAGCTTTCTTT. Translation gives CASSQVRGLGNTEAFF. The chain couples TRBV3-1 (or the pseudogene TRBV3-2) to TRBJ1-1; D possibly corresponds to TRBD1 (5 bases). The germline V and J ends were trimmed by 1 base and 1 base, with 13 bases remaining between them. CDR1 and CDR2 (germline): LGHDT, YNNKEL (reference sequence). CDR3 length equals 16 residues.

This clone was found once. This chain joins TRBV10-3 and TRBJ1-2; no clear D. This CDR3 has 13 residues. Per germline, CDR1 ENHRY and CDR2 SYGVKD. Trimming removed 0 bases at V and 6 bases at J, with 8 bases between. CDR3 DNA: TGTGCCATCAGTGAGTCGCCCGGGAATGGCTACACCTTC. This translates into CAISESPGNGYTF.

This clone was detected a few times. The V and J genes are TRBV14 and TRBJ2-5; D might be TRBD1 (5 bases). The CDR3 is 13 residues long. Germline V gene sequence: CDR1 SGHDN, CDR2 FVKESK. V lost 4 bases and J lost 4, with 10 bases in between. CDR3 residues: CASSLPGSETQYF. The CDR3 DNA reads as TGTGCCAGCAGCCTCCCAGGGTCAGAGACCCAGTACTTC. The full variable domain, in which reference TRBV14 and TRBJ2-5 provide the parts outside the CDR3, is EAGVTQFPSHSVIEKGQTVTLRCDPISGHDNLYWYRRVMGKEIKFLLHFVKESKQDESGMPNNRFLAERTGGTYSTLKVQPAELEDSGVYFCASSLPGSETQYFGPGTRLLVL.

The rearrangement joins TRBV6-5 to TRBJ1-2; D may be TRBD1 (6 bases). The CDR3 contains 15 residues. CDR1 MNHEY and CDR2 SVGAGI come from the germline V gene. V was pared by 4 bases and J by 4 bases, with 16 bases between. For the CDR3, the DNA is TGTGCCAGCAGTTGGGCGGGGGGCTCCGGCTATGGCTACACCTTC. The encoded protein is CASSWAGGSGYGYTF.

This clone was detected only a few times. The CDR3 region has the DNA TGTGCCAGCAGCTTCGGACGGGAAGGAAGAGAGACCCAGTACTTC. Amino acids: CASSFGREGRETQYF. The chain employs TRBV11-1 and TRBJ2-5; tentatively, D is TRBD2 (5 bases). With 3 bases removed from V and 4 bases from J, the gap between germline ends came to 15 bases. Germline CDR1 SGHAT, CDR2 FQDESV (reference sequence). This CDR3 is built from 15 residues.

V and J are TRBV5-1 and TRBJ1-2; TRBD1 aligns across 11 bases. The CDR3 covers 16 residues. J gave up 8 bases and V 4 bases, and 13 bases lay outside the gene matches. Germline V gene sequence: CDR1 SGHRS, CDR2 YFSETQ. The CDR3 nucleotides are TGCGCCAGCAGCCTCGGGGGAACCGGGACAGGGGGAGGCTACACCTTC. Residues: CASSLGGTGTGGGYTF.

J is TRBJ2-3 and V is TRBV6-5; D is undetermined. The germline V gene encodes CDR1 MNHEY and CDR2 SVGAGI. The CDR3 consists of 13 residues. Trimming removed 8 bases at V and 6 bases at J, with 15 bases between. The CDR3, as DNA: TGTGCCAGCGGGCAGCTGATCCGTGATACGCAGTATTTT. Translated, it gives CASGQLIRDTQYF.

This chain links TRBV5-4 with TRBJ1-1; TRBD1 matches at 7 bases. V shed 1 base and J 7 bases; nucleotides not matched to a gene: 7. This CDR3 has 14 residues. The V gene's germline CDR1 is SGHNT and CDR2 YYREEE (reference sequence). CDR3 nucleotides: TGTGCCAGCAGCTTGCTACAGGGGAACGGTGAAGCTTTCTTT. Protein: CASSLLQGNGEAFF.

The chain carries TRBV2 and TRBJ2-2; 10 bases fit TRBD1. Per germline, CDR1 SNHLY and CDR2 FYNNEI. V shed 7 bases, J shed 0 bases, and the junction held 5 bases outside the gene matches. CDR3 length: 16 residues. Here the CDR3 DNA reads TGTGCCAGCACGGGACAGGGGCCATCGAACACCGGGGAGCTGTTTTTT. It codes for CASTGQGPSNTGELFF. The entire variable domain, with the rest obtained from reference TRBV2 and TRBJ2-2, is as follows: EPEVTQTPSHQVTQMGQEVILRCVPISNHLYFYWYRQILGQKVEFLVSFYNNEISEKSEIFDDQFSVERPDGSNFTLKIRSTKLEDSAMYFCASTGQGPSNTGELFFGEGSRLTVL.

The CDR3 bases are TGTGCCAGCAGCGGTAGACAGGCGGGCACAGATACGCAGTATTTT. Its protein is CASSGRQAGTDTQYF. V usage is TRBV5-8 and J usage is TRBJ2-3; the D gene is possibly TRBD1 (6 bases). The CDR3 extends over 15 amino acids. Germline-derived CDR1 and CDR2 are SGHTS and YDEGEE. The V and J ends lost 4 bases and 1 base respectively, with 13 bases between them.

This chain's CDR3 is CSALQGAYGNTIYF. DNA for the CDR3: TGCAGCGCTTTACAGGGTGCTTATGGAAACACCATATATTTT. The chain has TRBV29-1 and TRBJ1-3; D is possibly TRBD1 (6 bases). Per germline, CDR1 SQVTM and CDR2 ANQGSEA. Between the trimmed V and J ends, which lost 7 bases and 3 bases, there was a span of 16 bases. The CDR3 is 14 residues long.

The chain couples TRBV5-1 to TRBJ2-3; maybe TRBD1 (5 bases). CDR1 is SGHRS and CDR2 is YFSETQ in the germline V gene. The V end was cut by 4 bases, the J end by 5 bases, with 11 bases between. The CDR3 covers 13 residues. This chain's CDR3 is CASSTSGKDTQYF. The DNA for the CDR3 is TGCGCCAGCAGCACCTCAGGGAAAGATACGCAGTATTTT.

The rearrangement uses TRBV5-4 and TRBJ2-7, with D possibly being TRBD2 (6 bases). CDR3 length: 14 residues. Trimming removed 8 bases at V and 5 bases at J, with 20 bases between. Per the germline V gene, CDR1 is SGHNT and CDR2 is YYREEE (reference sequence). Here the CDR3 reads CASALRLGADEQYF. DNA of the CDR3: TGTGCCAGTGCGTTGAGACTAGGCGCGGACGAGCAGTACTTC.

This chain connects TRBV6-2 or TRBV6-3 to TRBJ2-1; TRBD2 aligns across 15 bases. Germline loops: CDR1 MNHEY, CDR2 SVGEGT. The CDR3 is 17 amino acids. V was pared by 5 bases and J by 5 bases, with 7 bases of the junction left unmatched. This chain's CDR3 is CASSPRTSGGADNEQFF. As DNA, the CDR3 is TGTGCCAGCAGTCCCCGGACTAGCGGGGGGGCCGACAATGAGCAGTTCTTC.

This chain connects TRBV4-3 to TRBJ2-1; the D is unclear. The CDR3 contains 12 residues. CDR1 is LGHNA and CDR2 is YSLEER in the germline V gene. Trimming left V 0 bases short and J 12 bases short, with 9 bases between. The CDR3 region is CASSQDSYRQFF. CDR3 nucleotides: TGCGCCAGCAGCCAAGATTCCTATAGGCAGTTCTTC.

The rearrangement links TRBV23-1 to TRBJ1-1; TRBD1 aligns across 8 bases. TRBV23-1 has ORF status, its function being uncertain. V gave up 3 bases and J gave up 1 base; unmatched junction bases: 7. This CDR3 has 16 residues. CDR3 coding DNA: TGCGCCAGCAGTCACGCCCCGGGACAGGAGAACACTGAAGCTTTCTTT. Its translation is CASSHAPGQENTEAFF.

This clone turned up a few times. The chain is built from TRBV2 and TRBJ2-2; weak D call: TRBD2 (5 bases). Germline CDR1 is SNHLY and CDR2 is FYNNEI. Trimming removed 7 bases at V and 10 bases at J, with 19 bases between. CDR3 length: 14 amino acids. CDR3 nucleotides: TGTGCCAGCACCTCTTCCATGGGAGCCGTGGAGCTGTTTTTT. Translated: CASTSSMGAVELFF.

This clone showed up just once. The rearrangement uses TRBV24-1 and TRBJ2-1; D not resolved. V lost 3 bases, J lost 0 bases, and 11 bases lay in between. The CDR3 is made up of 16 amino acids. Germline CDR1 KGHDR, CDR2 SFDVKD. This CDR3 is CATSDMTRSSYNEQFF. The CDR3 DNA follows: TGTGCCACCAGTGATATGACAAGAAGCTCCTACAATGAGCAGTTCTTC.

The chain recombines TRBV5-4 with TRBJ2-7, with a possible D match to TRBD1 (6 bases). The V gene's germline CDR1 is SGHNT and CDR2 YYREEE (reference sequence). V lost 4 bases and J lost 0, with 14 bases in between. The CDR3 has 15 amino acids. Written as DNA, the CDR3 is TGTGCCAGCAGCCGGGACACTTGGAGCTCCTACGAGCAGTACTTC. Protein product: CASSRDTWSSYEQYF. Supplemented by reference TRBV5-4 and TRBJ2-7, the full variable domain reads ETGVTQSPTHLIKTRGQQVTLRCSSQSGHNTVSWYQQALGQGPQFIFQYYREEENGRGNFPPRFSGLQFPNYSSELNVNALELDDSALYLCASSRDTWSSYEQYFGPGTRLTVT.